Described below is a single T cell receptor (beta chain) sequence and its context. Unique molecular identifiers tagged every individual TCR cDNA molecule. MiXCR was run by TCRdb on the 5' RACE reads, yielding one entry per CDR3 protein. The sample has around 47,000 distinct CDR3 sequences; roughly 7% are singletons. The sample originates from a study of spatial heterogeneity in lung cancer. Across the study: Each time, sequencing found more beta-chain sequences than alpha-chain sequences.

Time point here: blood at routine non-recurrence follow-up after resection. In each case, whole RNA from tumor, nontumor lung or frozen PBMC was sequenced unsorted. The V gene's germline CDR1 is SNHLY and CDR2 FYNNEI. The CDR3 runs 14 residues. The ends were cut back, 7 bases at V and 0 bases at J, with 10 bases in the middle. The chain couples TRBV2 to TRBJ1-5; D gene ambiguous. This receptor was taken from a female donor with early-stage non-small cell lung cancer. This material consisted of PBMCs, taken at follow-up. The CDR3 region is CASTKTYSNQPQHF. CDR3 bases: TGTGCCAGCACGAAAACATATAGCAATCAGCCCCAGCATTTT.